This T cell receptor (beta chain) was sequenced in a study of T-cell memory formation after mild COVID-19. In the study overall: The study found TCR clusters largely donor specific.

The CDR3 has 13 residues. Germline V gene sequence: CDR1 LGHDT, CDR2 YNNKEL (reference sequence). The V gene lost 5 bases and the J gene lost 9 bases, with 14 bases spanning the gap. Only a few counts were recorded for this clonotype. Sample barcodes and UMIs were carried by the TCR alpha and TCR beta cDNA libraries that 5'RACE generated with constant-segment primers. One entry per CDR3 protein results from TCRdb running MiXCR on the 5' RACE reads. In the table there are about 200,000 distinct CDR3 sequences, roughly 10% of which are singletons. The specimen was PBMCs or a T cell subset sorted from them (not recorded which). The rearrangement links TRBV3-1 to TRBJ1-5; D possibly corresponds to TRBD1 (5 bases). The TCR originated in a man younger than 35 who had mild COVID-19 (a few samples of this study predate the infection). Cell type and time point are not known. CDR3 bases: TGTGCCAGCAGCGAGGGAGGGACTGGGCCCCAGCATTTT. As protein: CASSEGGTGPQHF.